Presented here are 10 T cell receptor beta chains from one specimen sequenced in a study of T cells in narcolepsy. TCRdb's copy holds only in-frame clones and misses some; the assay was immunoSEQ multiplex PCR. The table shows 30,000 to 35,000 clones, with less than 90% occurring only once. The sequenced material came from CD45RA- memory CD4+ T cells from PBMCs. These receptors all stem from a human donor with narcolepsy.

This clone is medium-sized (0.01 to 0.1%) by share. The chain's CDR3 is CASSTGRTNEKLFF. Written as DNA, the CDR3 is TGTGCCAGCAGTACAGGGCGCACTAATGAAAAACTGTTTTTT. The V call is TRBV6-6, the J call TRBJ1-4; D perhaps matches TRBD1 (6 bases). This CDR3 contains 14 residues. Germline V lookup: CDR1 MNHNY, CDR2 SVGAGI (reference sequence). The ends were cut back, 5 bases at V and 2 bases at J, with 9 bases in the middle.

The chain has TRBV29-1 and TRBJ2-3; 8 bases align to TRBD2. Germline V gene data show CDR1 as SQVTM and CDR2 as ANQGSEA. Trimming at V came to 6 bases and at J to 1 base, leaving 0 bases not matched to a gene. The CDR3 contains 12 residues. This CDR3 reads CSVTSGTDTQYF. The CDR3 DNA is TGCAGCGTGACTAGCGGCACAGATACGCAGTATTTT.

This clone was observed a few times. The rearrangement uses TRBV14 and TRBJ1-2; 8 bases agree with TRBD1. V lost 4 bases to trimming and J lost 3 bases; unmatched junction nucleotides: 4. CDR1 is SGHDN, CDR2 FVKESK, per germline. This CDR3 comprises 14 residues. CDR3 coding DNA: TGTGCCAGCAGCCGACTGACAGGGGACTATGGCTACACCTTC. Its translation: CASSRLTGDYGYTF.

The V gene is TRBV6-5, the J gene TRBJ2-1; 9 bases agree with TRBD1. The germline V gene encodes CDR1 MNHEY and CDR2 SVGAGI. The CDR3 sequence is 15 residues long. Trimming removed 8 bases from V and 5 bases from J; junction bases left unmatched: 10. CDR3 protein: CASDEGDRANNEQFF. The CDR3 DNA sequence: TGTGCCAGCGATGAAGGGGACAGGGCAAACAATGAGCAGTTCTTC.

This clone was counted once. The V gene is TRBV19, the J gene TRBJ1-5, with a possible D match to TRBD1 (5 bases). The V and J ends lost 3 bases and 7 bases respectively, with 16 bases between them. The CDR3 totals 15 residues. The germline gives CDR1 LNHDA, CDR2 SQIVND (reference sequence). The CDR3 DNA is TGTGCCAGTAGTATTGGGGCAGGGCCTAGGCAGCCCCAGCATTTT. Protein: CASSIGAGPRQPQHF.

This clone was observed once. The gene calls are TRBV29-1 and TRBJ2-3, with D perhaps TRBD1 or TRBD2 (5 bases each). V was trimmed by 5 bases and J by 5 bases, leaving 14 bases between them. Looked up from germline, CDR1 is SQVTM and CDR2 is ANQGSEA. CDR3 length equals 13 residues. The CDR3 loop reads CSVRGGSGDTQYF. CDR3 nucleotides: TGCAGCGTTCGTGGGGGTTCTGGAGATACGCAGTATTTT.

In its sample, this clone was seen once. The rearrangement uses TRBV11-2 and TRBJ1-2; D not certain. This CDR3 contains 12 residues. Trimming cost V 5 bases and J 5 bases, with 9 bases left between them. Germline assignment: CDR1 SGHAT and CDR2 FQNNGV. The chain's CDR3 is CASSNADYGYTF. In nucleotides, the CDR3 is TGTGCCAGCAGCAACGCGGATTATGGCTACACCTTC.

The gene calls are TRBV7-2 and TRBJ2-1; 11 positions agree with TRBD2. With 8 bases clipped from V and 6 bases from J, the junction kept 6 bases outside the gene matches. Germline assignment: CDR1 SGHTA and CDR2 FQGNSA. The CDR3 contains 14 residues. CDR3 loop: CASGLAGGANEQFF. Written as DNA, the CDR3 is TGTGCCAGCGGGCTAGCGGGGGGAGCCAATGAGCAGTTCTTC.

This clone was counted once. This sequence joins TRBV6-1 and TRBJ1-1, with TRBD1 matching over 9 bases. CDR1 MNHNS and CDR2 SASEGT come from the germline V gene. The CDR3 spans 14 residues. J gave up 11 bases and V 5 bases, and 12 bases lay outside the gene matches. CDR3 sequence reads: CASSLDRGASGAFF. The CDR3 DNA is TGTGCCAGCAGTTTAGACAGGGGGGCAAGTGGTGCTTTCTTT.

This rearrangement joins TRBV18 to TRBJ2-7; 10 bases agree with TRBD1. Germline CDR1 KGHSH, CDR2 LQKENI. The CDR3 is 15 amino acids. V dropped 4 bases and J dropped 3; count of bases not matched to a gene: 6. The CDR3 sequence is CASSLRGTGDYEQYF. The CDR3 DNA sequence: TGTGCCAGCTCACTTCGGGGGACAGGGGACTACGAGCAGTACTTC.